A single sample is the source of the 23 T cell receptor beta chains below, sequenced in a study of blood T cell repertoires in COVID-19. Repertoires were generated with immunoSEQ multiplex PCR, while TCRdb's copy carries only in-frame clones and drops some. This sample has 400,000 to 450,000 clones, with about 89% found just once. The specimen was peripheral blood. The receptors originated from a woman in her 40s with COVID-19, enrolled during active disease.

Here the CDR3 DNA reads TGTGCCAGCAGTTCGACAGGGTCGACTGAAGCTTTCTTT. It encodes CASSSTGSTEAFF. The chain recombines TRBV6-2 or TRBV6-3 with TRBJ1-1; TRBD1 aligns across 7 bases. The J segment lost 5 bases and the V segment lost 4 bases, leaving 4 bases of the junction unmatched. Germline loops: CDR1 MNHEY, CDR2 SVGEGT. The CDR3 extends over 13 amino acids.

The chain combines TRBV19 with TRBJ2-1; a possible D gene is TRBD1 (5 bases). The CDR3 contains 15 residues. Trimming shortened V by 6 bases and J by 7 bases, and 19 bases separated the two germline ends. Germline V gene sequence: CDR1 LNHDA, CDR2 SQIVND (reference sequence). The CDR3 spells CASSERTRKGNEQFF. The CDR3 coding sequence is TGTGCCAGTAGCGAAAGGACGAGGAAGGGGAATGAGCAGTTCTTC.

This sequence joins TRBV29-1 and TRBJ1-2; 9 positions match TRBD1. Germline CDR1 reads SQVTM; CDR2 reads ANQGSEA. V dropped 0 bases and J dropped 2; count of bases not matched to a gene: 10. This CDR3 region has 17 residues. The CDR3 sequence is CSVEDGTGNGVNYGYTF. In DNA, the CDR3 is TGCAGCGTTGAAGATGGGACAGGGAATGGGGTCAACTATGGCTACACCTTC.

The chain employs TRBV28 and TRBJ2-7; 10 bases are a match to TRBD1. Trimming took 5 bases from V and 2 from J; bases not matched to a gene: 3. CDR3 length: 14 amino acids. The germline gives CDR1 MDHEN, CDR2 SYDVKM. The CDR3 region is CASSLGQGAYEQYF. The CDR3 bases are TGTGCCAGCAGTCTCGGACAGGGGGCCTACGAGCAGTACTTC.

V usage is TRBV28 and J usage is TRBJ1-3; 10 bases map to TRBD1. The trim removed 5 bases at V and 2 bases at J, leaving 6 bases unmatched. Germline CDR1 reads MDHEN; CDR2 reads SYDVKM. The CDR3 is 16 residues long. CDR3 sequence: CASSEAGTGAGNTIYF. In DNA form, the CDR3 reads TGTGCCAGCAGTGAAGCCGGGACAGGGGCTGGAAACACCATATATTTT.

This chain joins TRBV6-6 and TRBJ1-4; D gene unclear. Germline CDR1 is MNHNY and CDR2 is SVGAGI (reference sequence). V was trimmed by 2 bases and J by 8 bases, leaving 6 bases between them. This CDR3 contains 12 residues. CDR3 sequence reads: CASSYPLEKLFF. CDR3 sequence (DNA): TGTGCCAGCAGTTACCCCCTAGAAAAACTGTTTTTT.

The chain links TRBV4-3 to TRBJ2-5, with 7 positions matching TRBD1. V was pared by 2 bases and J by 1 base, with 4 bases of the junction left unmatched. Germline-derived CDR1 and CDR2 are LGHNA and YSLEER. CDR3 size: 15 residues. The CDR3 is CASSQFGTAQETQYF. In DNA form, the CDR3 reads TGCGCCAGCAGCCAATTTGGGACAGCCCAAGAGACCCAGTACTTC.

The V call is TRBV6-5, the J call TRBJ2-7; 7 bases line up with TRBD1. Germline-derived CDR1 and CDR2 are MNHEY and SVGAGI. This CDR3 has 14 amino acids. Trimming removed 6 bases from V and 7 bases from J; junction bases left unmatched: 12. The CDR3 DNA sequence: TGTGCCAGCAGAAGAACAGGGGCCGTCAGGGAGCAGTACTTC. It yields the protein CASRRTGAVREQYF.

The chain has TRBV29-1 and TRBJ1-2, with 9 bases lining up with TRBD1. Trimming took 4 bases from V and 6 from J; bases not matched to a gene: 3. Germline values: CDR1 SQVTM, CDR2 ANQGSEA. CDR3 length equals 12 residues. CDR3 in DNA: TGCAGCGTTGCAACAGGGGGCCATGGCTACACCTTC. It is translated as CSVATGGHGYTF.

The chain joins TRBV5-1 to TRBJ2-7; 7 positions agree with TRBD1. The CDR3 length is 16 residues. Per germline, CDR1 SGHRS and CDR2 YFSETQ. Germline trimming cut 3 bases from V and 2 bases from J; bases unmatched to any gene: 11. As DNA, the CDR3 is TGCGCCAGCAGCTCTGGGGGACAGAGCGGAGCCTACGAGCAGTACTTC. It translates to CASSSGGQSGAYEQYF. The full variable domain, in which reference TRBV5-1 and TRBJ2-7 provide the parts outside the CDR3, is KAGVTQTPRYLIKTRGQQVTLSCSPISGHRSVSWYQQTPGQGLQFLFEYFSETQRNKGNFPGRFSGRQFSNSRSEMNVSTLELGDSALYLCASSSGGQSGAYEQYFGPGTRLTVT.

The J gene is TRBJ1-4, the V gene TRBV11-3; TRBD1 aligns across 8 bases. Losses at the gene ends were 5 bases for V and 7 bases for J; bases not matched to a gene: 15. The CDR3 has 17 residues. Germline V gene sequence: CDR1 SGHNT, CDR2 YENEEA. CDR3 in amino acids: CASSPRTLPGGCEKLFF. In nucleotides, the CDR3 is TGTGCCAGCAGCCCCCGGACTCTACCAGGGGGCTGTGAAAAACTGTTTTTT.

CDR3 nucleotides: TGCGCCAGCAGCGATGGACAGGCCTATGGCTACACCTTC. Protein product: CASSDGQAYGYTF. The chain uses TRBV5-1 and TRBJ1-2; TRBD1 agrees at 7 bases. This CDR3 spans 13 amino acids. CDR1 SGHRS and CDR2 YFSETQ come from the germline V gene. Trimming at V came to 4 bases and at J to 4 bases, leaving 4 bases not matched to a gene.

The CDR3 spells CASSPTSGTYEQYF. The CDR3, as DNA: TGTGCCAGCAGCCCGACTAGCGGAACCTACGAGCAGTACTTC. The chain combines TRBV27 with TRBJ2-7; 9 bases line up with TRBD2. Germline CDR1 is MNHEY and CDR2 is SMNVEV (reference sequence). The CDR3 totals 14 residues. J gave up 2 bases and V 6 bases, and 5 bases lay outside the gene matches.

This clone has only one observation. Here the CDR3 DNA reads TGTGCCAGCAGTGTTAACCCATCCACGTCGCGCTTAGAGAGCGGGGAGCTGTTTTTT. This gives the protein CASSVNPSTSRLESGELFF. This chain connects TRBV27 to TRBJ2-2; D ambiguous. The germline V gene encodes CDR1 MNHEY and CDR2 SMNVEV (reference sequence). V was cut by 5 bases and J by 7 bases, with 29 bases left in between. This CDR3 is built from 19 residues.

The V call is TRBV5-1, the J call TRBJ1-3, with TRBD1 matching 8 bases. The junction had 7 bases not matched to a gene; V was cut back by 2 bases and J by 0 bases. Looked up from germline, CDR1 is SGHRS and CDR2 is YFSETQ. This CDR3 has 17 amino acids. The CDR3 nucleotides are TGCGCCAGCAGCTTCTCCGGGACAGGTTTCTCTGGAAACACCATATATTTT. As protein: CASSFSGTGFSGNTIYF.

The count of this clone is one. The rearrangement joins TRBV7-9 to TRBJ1-6; D is perhaps TRBD1 (5 bases). V lost 3 bases, J lost 10 bases, and 13 bases lay in between. Germline V gene data show CDR1 as SEHNR and CDR2 as FQNEAQ (reference sequence). The CDR3 length is 14 residues. The DNA of the CDR3 is TGTGCCAGCAGCTTTGTGAATGGGGGGTCACCCCTCCACTTT. Encoded protein: CASSFVNGGSPLHF.

V and J are TRBV7-2 and TRBJ1-5, with TRBD1 matching over 9 bases. CDR1 and CDR2 from the germline V gene are SGHTA and FQGNSA. The CDR3 covers 15 residues. With V trimmed by 1 base and J by 7 bases, 5 bases remained unmatched. CDR3 nucleotide sequence: TGTGCCAGCAGCTTAGTGGGACAGGGTCGCCAGCCCCAGCATTTT. This sequence encodes CASSLVGQGRQPQHF.

This chain joins TRBV4-1 and TRBJ1-1; unclear D gene. Trimming shortened V by 4 bases and J by 0 bases, and 9 bases separated the two germline ends. Germline V gene data show CDR1 as MGHRA and CDR2 as YSYEKL. The CDR3 sequence is 14 residues long. The CDR3 coding sequence is TGCGCCAGCAGCCTCTCCCAGGTGAACACTGAAGCTTTCTTT. Translating it yields CASSLSQVNTEAFF.

The chain combines TRBV5-1 with TRBJ2-1; D call uncertain. V dropped 0 bases and J dropped 9 bases, with 4 bases sitting between them. Germline CDR1 and CDR2: SGHRS and YFSETQ. CDR3 length: 11 amino acids. The CDR3 DNA is TGCGCCAGCAGCTTGGTAGCTGAGCAGTTCTTC. It encodes CASSLVAEQFF.

The chain uses TRBV15 and TRBJ1-1; TRBD1 agrees at 10 bases. CDR1 and CDR2 from the germline V gene are LNHNV and YYDKDF (reference sequence). V lost 3 bases and J lost 4; bases outside the gene matches: 2. This CDR3 has 14 amino acids. The CDR3 reads CATSRRTGGTEAFF. The DNA for the CDR3 is TGTGCCACCAGCAGGAGGACAGGGGGCACTGAAGCTTTCTTT.

This clone was detected only once. V gene TRBV30 combines with J gene TRBJ2-3; 7 nucleotides line up with TRBD2. CDR3 length: 13 residues. Germline assignment: CDR1 GTSNPN and CDR2 SVGIG (reference sequence). V lost 5 bases and J lost 0; bases outside the gene matches: 2. The CDR3 bases are TGTGCCTGGGGGCGGGAGAGCACAGATACGCAGTATTTT. Translated: CAWGRESTDTQYF.

This chain links TRBV29-1 with TRBJ2-5; no clear D. The CDR3 extends over 12 amino acids. Germline V gives CDR1 SQVTM, CDR2 ANQGSEA. Deletions cut 4 bases from V and 5 bases from J, with 11 bases between. In nucleotides, the CDR3 is TGCAGCGTTGGAAACCTCCGGGAGACCCAGTACTTC. It codes for CSVGNLRETQYF.

CDR3 nucleotides: TGTGCCAGCAGTCGCTGGACTAGCGGGAGCTATGTTGACGAGCAGTACTTC. Its protein product is CASSRWTSGSYVDEQYF. V and J are TRBV27 and TRBJ2-7; the match to TRBD2 covers 13 bases. J lost 5 bases, V lost 5 bases, and 12 bases had no gene match. The CDR3 has 17 residues. CDR1 MNHEY and CDR2 SMNVEV come from the germline V gene (reference sequence).